These 6 T cell receptor beta chains share one sample of origin, sequenced in a study of shared clonotypes between healthy human individuals. TCRdb keeps only in-frame clones here, not all; method: immunoSEQ multiplex PCR. The top ten hold approximately 0.5% of the sample, which has some 1,100,000 clones, approximately 78% seen once. Sequenced input: memory CD4+ T cells from PBMCs. As for subset: CD45RA-negative fraction. The receptor source for this set is a young man in good health. Some clones in this sample may be carry-over from other donors' samples.

In this sample, this clone turned up once. The rearrangement uses TRBV6-5 and TRBJ1-6; D call uncertain. V lost 3 bases and J lost 7, with 10 bases in between. CDR1 and CDR2 (germline): MNHEY, SVGAGI. The length of the CDR3 is 14 residues. CDR3 loop: CASSYSGLNSPLHF. As DNA, the CDR3 is TGTGCCAGCAGTTATAGCGGCCTCAATTCACCCCTCCACTTT.

V is TRBV30 and J is TRBJ2-5; possibly TRBD1 for D (5 bases). Per the germline V gene, CDR1 is GTSNPN and CDR2 is SVGIG (reference sequence). The CDR3 extends over 13 amino acids. Trimming removed 1 base from V and 5 bases from J, with 11 bases in between. The CDR3 DNA reads as TGTGCCTGGAGTGCACCAGGGTCGGAGACCCAGTACTTC. Translation gives CAWSAPGSETQYF.

J is TRBJ2-1 and V is TRBV29-1; 11 bases line up with TRBD1. CDR1 SQVTM and CDR2 ANQGSEA come from the germline V gene. V dropped 4 bases and J dropped 8; count of bases not matched to a gene: 7. The CDR3 is 14 residues long. CDR3 sequence reads: CSVGRDRGSYEQFF. Written as DNA, the CDR3 is TGCAGCGTTGGCCGGGACAGGGGGTCTTATGAGCAGTTCTTC.

This clone was recorded a few times. The J gene is TRBJ2-2, the V gene TRBV6-1; 11 bases fit TRBD1. The germline V gene encodes CDR1 MNHNS and CDR2 SASEGT. The junction had 2 bases not matched to a gene; V was cut back by 4 bases and J by 4 bases. This CDR3 spans 15 amino acids. The CDR3 sequence: CASSVGTGGTGELFF. The CDR3 DNA reads TGTGCCAGCAGTGTTGGGACAGGGGGCACCGGGGAGCTGTTTTTT.

This clone appeared once. The rearrangement joins TRBV7-9 to TRBJ2-2; no clear D gene. This CDR3 comprises 16 residues. Germline-derived CDR1 and CDR2 are SEHNR and FQNEAQ (reference sequence). V was cut by 1 base and J by 2 bases, with 11 bases left in between. The CDR3 coding sequence is TGTGCCAGCAGCTTAGGGCTAACGCAAAACACCGGGGAGCTGTTTTTT. It specifies CASSLGLTQNTGELFF.

About this clone itself: A far larger clone is one base from this, pointing to a likely read error. The V gene is TRBV2, the J gene TRBJ1-2; 7 bases fit TRBD1. Per germline, CDR1 SNHLY and CDR2 FYNNEI. The CDR3 covers 15 residues. CDR3 nucleotide sequence: TGTGTCAGCAGTCAACGGAGGGACAGCATCTATGGCTACACCTTC. Its translation is CVSSQRRDSIYGYTF.